The next 28 T cell receptor beta chains were all read from a single sample in a study of T cell repertoires in cytomegalovirus infection. TCRdb independently ran MiXCR on the reads; one entry per CDR3 protein. Of tens of thousands of distinct CDR3 sequences listed, 3% to 4% are singletons. The sample consisted of PBMCs. These receptors were collected from a human donor in good health (CMV status not recorded). Some clones in this sample may be carry-over from other donors' samples.

This clonotype showed up many times. V usage is TRBV7-2 and J usage is TRBJ2-1; unclear D gene. The germline gives CDR1 SGHTA, CDR2 FQGNSA. The CDR3 length is 16 residues. V was clipped by 1 base and J by 4 bases, with 14 bases between them. The DNA for the CDR3 is TGTGCCAGCAGCTTAGGAAGGTCTGTGAGTTACAATGAGCAGTTCTTC. Amino acid sequence: CASSLGRSVSYNEQFF.

A note on this clonotype: This sequence may be a read error, since a much larger clone differs from it by one base. The V and J genes are TRBV28 and TRBJ1-3, with 7 bases fitting TRBD1. This CDR3 has 14 residues. Germline V gene data show CDR1 as MDHEN and CDR2 as SYDVKM. DNA for the CDR3: TGTGCCAGCGGAGGGACAGACTATGGAAACACCATACATTTT. This translates into CASGGTDYGNTIHF.

This clonotype was detected many times. J is TRBJ1-1 and V is TRBV4-3; D call uncertain. CDR3 length: 15 amino acids. V shed 1 base and J shed 4 bases, with 13 bases lying between them. Germline V gene lookup returns CDR1 LGHNA and CDR2 YSLEER. CDR3 sequence: CASSQGTERSTEAFF. CDR3 sequence (DNA): TGCGCCAGCAGCCAAGGCACGGAGAGGAGCACTGAAGCTTTCTTT.

This clonotype showed up many times. The V call is TRBV14, the J call TRBJ2-7, with unresolved D. Germline V CDR1 and CDR2: SGHDN, FVKESK. CDR3 length: 13 amino acids. The ends were cut back, 2 bases at V and 3 bases at J, with 8 bases in the middle. The CDR3 here is CASSQNLIYEQYF. CDR3 DNA: TGTGCCAGCAGCCAAAATCTCATCTACGAGCAGTACTTC.

The chain uses TRBV6-2 or TRBV6-3 and TRBJ2-1; D unresolved. The CDR3 contains 15 residues. Per germline, CDR1 MNHEY and CDR2 SVGEGT. With 0 bases removed from V and 3 bases from J, the gap between germline ends came to 9 bases. As DNA, the CDR3 is TGTGCCAGCAGTTACTCGAGAGGCAGCTACAATGAGCAGTTCTTC. Translation gives CASSYSRGSYNEQFF.

The chain recombines TRBV28 with TRBJ2-7; D possibly corresponds to TRBD2 (6 bases). The CDR3 is made up of 15 amino acids. Between the trimmed V and J ends, which lost 8 bases and 4 bases, there was a span of 21 bases. CDR1 is MDHEN and CDR2 is SYDVKM in the germline V gene. The CDR3 loop reads CASSRGLSSAYEQYF. CDR3 bases: TGTGCCAGCTCTCGGGGACTTTCCTCCGCATACGAGCAGTACTTC.

There are many counts of this clonotype. The chain is built from TRBV7-6 and TRBJ1-2, with a weak D call TRBD1 (6 bases). The V gene lost 2 bases and the J gene lost 7 bases, with 11 bases spanning the gap. The CDR3 is 13 residues long. CDR1 and CDR2 from the germline V gene are SGHVS and FNYEAQ. The CDR3 region has the DNA TGTGCCAGCAGCTTAATGGGGGCGCTTGGCTACACCTTC. Encoded protein: CASSLMGALGYTF. Full variable domain (remainder filled in from reference TRBV7-6 and TRBJ1-2): GAGVSQSPRYKVTKRGQDVALRCDPISGHVSLYWYRQALGQGPEFLTYFNYEAQQDKSGLPNDRFSAERPEGSISTLTIQRTEQRDSAMYRCASSLMGALGYTFGSGTRLTVV.

This clonotype was counted ten times or more. The rearrangement uses TRBV28 and TRBJ1-5; 7 positions match TRBD1. Losses at the gene ends were 1 base for V and 1 base for J; bases not matched to a gene: 1. Germline V lookup: CDR1 MDHEN, CDR2 SYDVKM. The CDR3 covers 15 residues. This CDR3 is CASSLSTGSNQPQHF. Written as DNA, the CDR3 is TGTGCCAGCAGTTTATCGACAGGGAGCAATCAGCCCCAGCATTTT.

This clonotype has a count of ten or more. The chain employs TRBV28 and TRBJ1-5; D possibly corresponds to TRBD1 (6 bases). The V gene's germline CDR1 is MDHEN and CDR2 SYDVKM. With 3 bases removed from V and 3 bases from J, the gap between germline ends came to 9 bases. The CDR3 sequence is 14 residues long. The CDR3 loop is CASSFLGANQPQHF. DNA of the CDR3: TGTGCCAGCAGTTTCTTGGGGGCCAATCAGCCCCAGCATTTT.

This clonotype was seen many times. The CDR3 here is CASRGGKDRIGIEAFF. DNA for the CDR3: TGTGCCAGCAGGGGTGGGAAGGACAGGATCGGAATTGAAGCTTTCTTT. The chain combines TRBV7-9 with TRBJ1-1, with 7 bases that match TRBD1. V lost 6 bases to trimming and J lost 7 bases; unmatched junction nucleotides: 17. Germline V gene lookup returns CDR1 SEHNR and CDR2 FQNEAQ (reference sequence). The CDR3 is made up of 16 amino acids.

This clonotype was picked up many times. CDR3 nucleotide sequence: TGTGCCAGCAGCCCGACGCAGTTCACAGATACGCAGTATTTT. Translating gives CASSPTQFTDTQYF. The V call is TRBV7-2, the J call TRBJ2-3; unclear D gene. The CDR3 extends over 14 amino acids. V gave up 5 bases and J gave up 2 bases, with 11 bases separating them. Germline V gene lookup returns CDR1 SGHTA and CDR2 FQGNSA. Together with reference TRBV7-2 and TRBJ2-3, the CDR3 gives the full variable domain: GAGVSQSPSNKVTEKGKDVELRCDPISGHTALYWYRQSLGQGLEFLIYFQGNSAPDKSGLPSDRFSAERTGGSVSTLTIQRTQQEDSAVYLCASSPTQFTDTQYFGPGTRLTVL.

As for this clonotype: A read error is possible here, since a much larger clone lies one base away. The V gene is TRBV7-3, the J gene TRBJ2-2; TRBD2 might be the D (7 bases). CDR1 and CDR2 from the germline V gene are SGHTA and FQGTGA. The CDR3 is 15 amino acids. The CDR3 DNA reads TGTGCCAGCAGGGCCGGTGGGGGGGGCACCGGGGAGCTGTTGTTT. Amino acids: CASRAGGGGTGELLF.

The chain couples TRBV15 to TRBJ2-3, with D uncertain. V lost 0 bases, J lost 0 bases, and 10 bases lay in between. Germline CDR1 LNHNV, CDR2 YYDKDF (reference sequence). The CDR3 covers 16 residues. The CDR3 sequence: CATSREEGFSTDTQYF. CDR3 DNA: TGTGCCACCAGCAGAGAAGAAGGGTTTAGCACAGATACGCAGTATTTT.

This clonotype has at least ten counts. This chain joins TRBV7-2 and TRBJ2-1; 11 bases fit TRBD1. Per germline, CDR1 SGHTA and CDR2 FQGNSA. CDR3 length: 16 residues. Losses at the gene ends were 5 bases for V and 7 bases for J; bases not matched to a gene: 10. The CDR3 nucleotides read TGTGCCAGCAGCCGCCGGACAGGGGGCAAGGGAAATGAGCAGTTCTTC. It specifies CASSRRTGGKGNEQFF.

This clonotype was counted ten times or more. The chain has TRBV7-2 and TRBJ2-7; D may be TRBD2 (6 bases). The CDR3 is 14 residues long. Germline CDR1 SGHTA, CDR2 FQGNSA. The V and J ends lost 3 bases and 3 bases respectively, with 12 bases between them. The CDR3 loop reads CASSFGGTFYEQYF. The CDR3 DNA reads as TGTGCCAGCAGCTTCGGCGGGACCTTCTACGAGCAGTACTTC.

The chain joins TRBV4-3 to TRBJ2-1; D not certain. Trimming left V 0 bases short and J 0 bases short, with 12 bases between. CDR1 and CDR2 (germline): LGHNA, YSLEER. The CDR3 totals 17 residues. The DNA of the CDR3 is TGCGCCAGCAGCCAAGAGTACGGCGGTAGCTCCTACAATGAGCAGTTCTTC. Its protein product is CASSQEYGGSSYNEQFF.

Many counts were recorded for this clonotype. This rearrangement joins TRBV7-2 to TRBJ2-1, with 8 bases fitting TRBD2. This CDR3 spans 16 amino acids. Germline CDR1 reads SGHTA; CDR2 reads FQGNSA. The ends lost 5 bases at V and 9 bases at J; junction bases unmatched: 15. CDR3 coding DNA: TGTGCCAGCAGCCCATCCTCTGGGCGGGGGGATGGTGAGCAGTTCTTC. Its protein product is CASSPSSGRGDGEQFF. The full variable domain, with the rest looked up from reference TRBV7-2 and TRBJ2-1, is GAGVSQSPSNKVTEKGKDVELRCDPISGHTALYWYRQSLGQGLEFLIYFQGNSAPDKSGLPSDRFSAERTGGSVSTLTIQRTQQEDSAVYLCASSPSSGRGDGEQFFGPGTRLTVL.

This clonotype was recorded at least ten times. The rearrangement links TRBV5-1 to TRBJ2-6, with D perhaps matching TRBD1 (5 bases). CDR3 length: 15 amino acids. The ends were cut back, 3 bases at V and 4 bases at J, with 11 bases in the middle. The germline CDR1 and CDR2 sequences are SGHRS and YFSETQ. The CDR3 is CASSSQGTGANVLTF. DNA of the CDR3: TGCGCCAGCAGCTCGCAGGGAACCGGGGCCAACGTCCTGACTTTC. The whole variable domain, filled in from reference TRBV5-1 and TRBJ2-6, reads KAGVTQTPRYLIKTRGQQVTLSCSPISGHRSVSWYQQTPGQGLQFLFEYFSETQRNKGNFPGRFSGRQFSNSRSEMNVSTLELGDSALYLCASSSQGTGANVLTFGAGSRLTVL.

This clonotype occurred many times. The rearrangement uses TRBV12-3 or TRBV12-4 and TRBJ2-5, with TRBD2 identical over 9 bases. The ends lost 7 bases at V and 5 bases at J; junction bases unmatched: 11. This CDR3 region has 15 residues. CDR3 sequence reads: CASILQAGGGETQYF. The CDR3 coding sequence is TGTGCCAGCATTCTCCAAGCGGGAGGAGGGGAGACCCAGTACTTC.

This clonotype showed up many times. In DNA form, the CDR3 reads TGTGCCAGCAGCTCCACTAGCTCGAACACCGGGGAGCTGTTTTTT. Its translation is CASSSTSSNTGELFF. The rearrangement uses TRBV5-4 and TRBJ2-2, with D possibly matching TRBD2 (6 bases). Germline CDR1 and CDR2: SGHNT and YYREEE (reference sequence). The CDR3 is made up of 15 amino acids. The V end lost 3 bases, the J end lost 0 bases, and 9 bases lay between the germline ends. Based on the CDR3 plus reference TRBV5-4 and TRBJ2-2, the full variable domain is ETGVTQSPTHLIKTRGQQVTLRCSSQSGHNTVSWYQQALGQGPQFIFQYYREEENGRGNFPPRFSGLQFPNYSSELNVNALELDDSALYLCASSSTSSNTGELFFGEGSRLTVL.

This clonotype was picked up many times. The J gene is TRBJ2-7, the V gene TRBV28; perhaps TRBD2 as D (6 bases). The CDR3 has 14 amino acids. V lost 2 bases to trimming and J lost 6 bases, with 14 bases between them. Germline values: CDR1 MDHEN, CDR2 SYDVKM. The CDR3 loop is CASSLAGILREQYF. CDR3 nucleotides: TGTGCCAGCAGTTTAGCGGGGATACTTCGCGAGCAGTACTTC.

This rearrangement joins TRBV6-5 to TRBJ2-6; 7 nucleotides line up with TRBD2. Trimming took 3 bases from V and 4 from J; bases not matched to a gene: 3. Germline values: CDR1 MNHEY, CDR2 SVGAGI. This CDR3 region has 15 residues. CDR3 bases: TGTGCCAGCAGTTATGCGGGAGTGGGGGCCAACGTCCTGACTTTC. It translates to CASSYAGVGANVLTF.

There are many counts of this clonotype. The chain has TRBV20-1 and TRBJ2-7; D unresolved. This CDR3 region has 11 residues. The V and J ends lost 5 bases and 1 base respectively, with 6 bases between them. Germline assignment: CDR1 DFQATT and CDR2 SNEGSKA (reference sequence). The CDR3 nucleotides read TGCAGTGCTCCACGATCCTACGAGCAGTACTTC. Encoded protein: CSAPRSYEQYF.

Ten or more counts support this clonotype. V and J are TRBV12-3 or TRBV12-4 and TRBJ1-6; 9 bases fit TRBD1. Unmatched junction bases numbered 13, after V lost 5 bases and J lost 8 bases. The CDR3 sequence is 17 residues long. Here the CDR3 reads CASSPGQGGLRHSPLHF. The CDR3 coding sequence is TGTGCCAGCAGTCCGGGACAGGGAGGGCTTAGGCATTCACCCCTCCACTTT.

Many counts were recorded for this clonotype. The CDR3 DNA sequence: TGCAGTGCTTATGAGCGGGGCAGCACAGATACGCAGTATTTT. Amino acids: CSAYERGSTDTQYF. This sequence joins TRBV20-1 and TRBJ2-3, with 7 nucleotides matching TRBD2. This CDR3 is built from 14 residues. The germline CDR1 and CDR2 sequences are DFQATT and SNEGSKA (reference sequence). The V gene end was trimmed by 5 bases and the J gene end by 0 bases; junction bases not matched to a gene: 5.

This clonotype was seen many times. The CDR3 DNA sequence: TGTGCCAGCAGCCCGGACAGGGGGCTCTCAGATACGCAGTATTTT. As protein: CASSPDRGLSDTQYF. This sequence joins TRBV7-2 and TRBJ2-3, with 11 bases aligning to TRBD1. The junction had 5 bases not matched to a gene; V was cut back by 5 bases and J by 4 bases. The CDR3 sequence is 15 residues long. Germline assignment: CDR1 SGHTA and CDR2 FQGNSA.

This clonotype was counted at least ten times. This chain connects TRBV4-1 to TRBJ1-4, with D hard to call. Germline lookup yields CDR1 MGHRA and CDR2 YSYEKL. The CDR3 totals 15 residues. V gave up 1 base and J gave up 6 bases, with 12 bases separating them. CDR3 nucleotide sequence: TGCGCCAGCAGCCAAGGGGTCTCCGGGGATGAAAAACTGTTTTTT. It codes for CASSQGVSGDEKLFF.

This clonotype has a count of ten or more. CDR3 residues: CASSFGRGVGPQHF. CDR3 nucleotides: TGTGCCAGCAGTTTCGGAAGGGGGGTCGGCCCCCAGCATTTT. The rearrangement uses TRBV12-3 or TRBV12-4 and TRBJ1-5, with D perhaps TRBD1 (6 bases). V was trimmed by 3 bases and J by 10 bases, leaving 16 bases between them. The CDR3 is 14 amino acids.